This is a list of T cell receptor beta chains from one sample in a study of CD4+ T cells in melanoma. Generated by immunoSEQ multiplex PCR, the TCRdb table keeps only in-frame clones and is missing some. The sample has approximately 15,000 clones; approximately 83% are singletons. Sequencing was carried out using cells from a culture (not recorded whether cultured in vitro). The source of these receptors is a human donor with melanoma. CDR3s include the opening cysteine and the closing phenylalanine or tryptophan. A D gene is named only where the DNA matches it firmly. Clone size is stated in some rows and not others, as once, few, many or a class when expanded.

clone_size,v_call,d_call,j_call,cdr3_aa,cdr3_nt
few,TRBV29-1,NA,TRBJ2-5,CSVELGGGETQYF,TGCAGCGTTGAGTTAGGCGGCGGTGAGACCCAGTACTTC
NA,TRBV5-1,TRBD1,TRBJ1-3,CASSRTGGENTIYF,TGCGCCAGCAGCAGGACAGGAGGAGAAAACACCATATATTTT
NA,TRBV5-4,NA,TRBJ2-1,CASSPGGRYNEQFF,TGTGCCAGCAGCCCGGGGGGCCGCTACAATGAGCAGTTCTTC
NA,TRBV2,TRBD2,TRBJ2-2,CASSHGGVGSSVTGELFF,TGTGCCAGCAGTCATGGGGGGGTCGGGTCGTCCGTTACCGGGGAGCTGTTTTTT
NA,TRBV15,TRBD1,TRBJ1-4,CATSRGQLNEKLFF,TGTGCCACCAGCAGGGGACAGTTGAATGAAAAACTGTTTTTT
NA,TRBV2,NA,TRBJ1-4,CASSPGPRGSEKLFF,TGTGCCAGCAGTCCAGGGCCTCGGGGTTCGGAAAAACTGTTTTTT
NA,TRBV2,NA,TRBJ2-7,CATGTNRRSYEQYF,TGTGCCACGGGGACGAACAGGCGCTCCTACGAGCAGTACTTC
NA,TRBV6-5,NA,TRBJ1-2,CASSYGGIANGYTF,TGTGCCAGCAGTTATGGGGGAATAGCTAATGGCTACACCTTC
NA,TRBV2,NA,TRBJ1-1,CASSEAWGGHGTEAFF,TGTGCCAGCAGTGAAGCCTGGGGGGGCCACGGCACTGAAGCTTTCTTT
once,TRBV27,NA,TRBJ1-2,CASSLSTRVPRYGYTF,TGTGCCAGCAGTTTATCCACCAGGGTCCCGCGGTATGGCTACACCTTC
NA,TRBV10-2,NA,TRBJ2-5,CASSWTAQETQYF,TGCGCCAGCAGTTGGACAGCCCAAGAGACCCAGTACTTC
NA,TRBV7-2,NA,TRBJ2-7,CASSLNRQESYF,TGTGCCAGCAGCTTAAATAGACAGGAGTCATACTTC
NA,TRBV12-5,NA,TRBJ2-3,CASGGEYGTDTQYF,TGTGCTAGTGGAGGGGAATATGGCACAGATACGCAGTATTTT
NA,TRBV10-3,NA,TRBJ1-2,CAISRGLDGYTF,TGTGCCATCAGTAGGGGCCTTGATGGCTACACCTTC
NA,TRBV19,NA,TRBJ1-6,CASSGEALHF,TGTGCCAGTAGTGGGGAGGCCCTCCACTTT
NA,TRBV7-9,NA,TRBJ1-6,CASSLEIPYNSPLHF,TGTGCCAGCAGCTTAGAGATCCCCTATAATTCACCCCTCCACTTT
NA,TRBV5-4,NA,TRBJ2-6,CASSLGTRSGANVLTF,TGTGCCAGCAGCCTTGGGACACGCTCTGGGGCCAACGTCCTGACTTTC
NA,TRBV6-4,TRBD1,TRBJ1-4,CASNRTGGQTNEKLFF,TGTGCCAGCAACAGGACAGGGGGCCAAACTAATGAAAAACTGTTTTTT
NA,TRBV7-6,NA,TRBJ2-3,CASSLVRSTDTQYF,TGTGCCAGCAGCCTGGTTCGGAGCACAGATACGCAGTATTTT
NA,TRBV4-1,NA,TRBJ1-5,CASSLGWGNQPQHF,TGCGCCAGCAGTCTCGGGTGGGGCAATCAGCCCCAGCATTTT
NA,TRBV5-1,NA,TRBJ2-7,CASSLGMQTGGSEQYF,TGCGCCAGCAGCTTGGGTATGCAGACGGGCGGTTCCGAGCAGTACTTC
NA,TRBV6-6,NA,TRBJ1-2,CASTIKGVGDYGYTF,TGTGCCAGCACTATAAAGGGGGTAGGGGACTATGGCTACACCTTC
NA,TRBV18,TRBD1,TRBJ1-2,CASSPGQGDYGYTF,TGTGCCAGCTCGCCGGGACAGGGGGACTATGGCTACACCTTC
NA,TRBV18,NA,TRBJ1-1,CASSGVNTEAFF,TGTGCCAGCTCAGGCGTGAACACTGAAGCTTTCTTT
NA,TRBV5-1,NA,TRBJ1-1,CASSLARGGRTNTEAFF,TGCGCCAGCAGCTTGGCCCGGGGGGGTCGGACGAACACTGAAGCTTTCTTT
NA,TRBV30,NA,TRBJ1-6,CAWSAPGQETNSPLHF,TGTGCCTGGAGTGCACCCGGGCAGGAAACCAATTCACCCCTCCACTTT
NA,TRBV5-1,TRBD1,TRBJ2-1,CASSLAGTGGNEQFF,TGCGCCAGCAGCTTGGCCGGGACAGGGGGCAATGAGCAGTTCTTC
NA,TRBV9,TRBD2,TRBJ2-1,CASSVESSGGWDEQFF,TGTGCCAGCAGCGTAGAATCCAGCGGGGGCTGGGATGAGCAGTTCTTC
NA,TRBV18,NA,TRBJ1-3,CASSPLPGISSGNTIYF,TGTGCCAGCTCACCACTCCCCGGGATTAGCTCTGGAAACACCATATATTTT
once,TRBV5-1,TRBD1,TRBJ2-7,CASSFDGRGPTRASYEQYF,TGCGCCAGCAGCTTCGATGGCAGGGGGCCAACAAGAGCGTCCTACGAGCAGTACTTC
NA,TRBV13,TRBD2,TRBJ2-6,CASSYGTSPGANVLTF,TGTGCCAGCAGCTACGGGACTAGCCCTGGGGCCAACGTCCTGACTTTC
NA,TRBV7-2,NA,TRBJ1-2,CASSLYVGVYGYTF,TGTGCCAGCAGCTTGTATGTAGGGGTGTATGGCTACACCTTC
NA,TRBV5-6,NA,TRBJ2-7,CASSERGGLRFEQYF,TGTGCCAGCAGCGAGAGAGGTGGGCTCAGGTTTGAGCAGTACTTC